Listed below are T cell receptor beta chains from one sample, sequenced in a study of blood T cell repertoires in COVID-19. The data were produced by immunoSEQ multiplex PCR, yet TCRdb's version contains in-frame clones alone and is incomplete. The data show approximately 100,000 clones, with roughly 91% seen just once and about 18% held by the top ten. The sequencing sample was made of peripheral blood. The receptor source for this set is a human donor with acute or convalescent COVID-19. The donor label of this sample is uncertain. The CDR3 runs from the conserved cysteine through the conserved F or W. The D gene is left open where the match is weak. Clone size is given for some rows only: seen once, a few or many times, or a class if the clone is expanded.

clone size,D gene,V gene,J gene,CDR3 DNA,CDR3 protein
-,TRBD1,TRBV6-5,TRBJ1-2,TGTGCCAGCATTGGCAGGGGGCTTCATGGCTACACCTTC,CASIGRGLHGYTF
-,TRBD1,TRBV7-8,TRBJ1-2,TGTGCCAGCAGCCAATGGACAGGGGTAGACTATGGCTACACCTTC,CASSQWTGVDYGYTF
-,TRBD2,TRBV27,TRBJ2-2,TGTGCCAGCAGTAGCCCAGGCGGGGGGGCCGCAGGGGAGCTGTTTTTT,CASSSPGGGAAGELFF
-,TRBD1,TRBV29-1,TRBJ1-1,TGCAGCGCTGAAGACAGGGGGATGAACACTGAAGCTTTCTTT,CSAEDRGMNTEAFF
-,TRBD2,TRBV5-6,TRBJ2-1,TGTGCCAGCAGTCCTCAGGCTAGCGGGATGAATGAGCAGTTCTTC,CASSPQASGMNEQFF
-,TRBD1,TRBV7-3,TRBJ2-1,TGTGCCAGCAGCCCTCGACAGGGTTTGAGCAATGAGCAGTTCTTC,CASSPRQGLSNEQFF
-,-,TRBV30,TRBJ1-1,TGTGCCTGGAGTTTAGAATTATACACTGAAGCTTTCTTT,CAWSLELYTEAFF
-,TRBD2,TRBV24-1,TRBJ2-1,TGTGCCACCGGGGACCCTAGCGGGGGGTTGGAGCAGTTCTTC,CATGDPSGGLEQFF
-,-,TRBV7-8,TRBJ1-1,TGTGCCAGCAGCCAAAGCGGTGGCTACTATGAAGCTTTCTTT,CASSQSGGYYEAFF
-,-,TRBV28,TRBJ2-2,TGTGCCAGCAGTTTTCAATTAGGACAGACCGGGGAGCTGTTTTTT,CASSFQLGQTGELFF
once,-,TRBV13,TRBJ2-5,TGTGCCAGCAGTTTCGGGGGTGTCCAAGAGACCCAGTACTTC,CASSFGGVQETQYF
-,-,TRBV19,TRBJ2-3,TGTGCCAGTAGTACCCACCACTCCCTCACAGATACGCAGTATTTT,CASSTHHSLTDTQYF
-,-,TRBV30,TRBJ2-3,TGTGCCTGCTCCGCCAGGGTGGCAGATACGCAGTATTTT,CACSARVADTQYF
-,-,TRBV18,TRBJ2-7,TGTGCCAGCTCACCACTCGAGGAATACGAGCAGTACTTC,CASSPLEEYEQYF
-,TRBD1,TRBV4-2,TRBJ1-4,TGTGCCAGCAGCAGGACCCAACAGGGGGAGGCTAATGAAAAACTGTTTTTT,CASSRTQQGEANEKLFF
-,TRBD1,TRBV5-1,TRBJ1-4,TGCGCCAGCAGCGTCGGGACAGGGTTCGAAAAACTGTTTTTT,CASSVGTGFEKLFF
-,TRBD1,TRBV27,TRBJ1-5,TGTGCCAGCAGTTTAGCGGGACAGGGAGTATATAGCAATCAGCCCCAGCATTTT,CASSLAGQGVYSNQPQHF
-,-,TRBV30,TRBJ2-5,TGTGCCTGGAGAGAAGAACAGGCCCAAGAGACCCAGTACTTC,CAWREEQAQETQYF
-,TRBD1,TRBV19,TRBJ1-2,TGTGCCAGTATAGACAGGGGGCGCGGGGACTATGGCTACACCTTC,CASIDRGRGDYGYTF
-,TRBD2,TRBV28,TRBJ2-5,TGTGCCAGCAGTTCGCTAGCGGATTTAGGAGAGACCCAGTACTTC,CASSSLADLGETQYF
few,-,TRBV28,TRBJ2-7,TGTGCCAGCAGTTTTTACTACGAGCAGTACTTC,CASSFYYEQYF
-,-,TRBV19,TRBJ1-6,TGTGCCAGTGCCTTCCAGGGTAATTCACCCCTCCACTTT,CASAFQGNSPLHF
-,TRBD1,TRBV4-2,TRBJ1-2,TGTGCCAGCAGCCTGGCTCGGACAGGGGGAAACTATGGCTACACCTTC,CASSLARTGGNYGYTF
few,TRBD2,TRBV5-1,TRBJ2-7,TGCGCCAGCAGCTTAGCGGGGGGAAGCTCCTACGAGCAGTACTTC,CASSLAGGSSYEQYF
-,TRBD1,TRBV6-5,TRBJ1-2,TGTGCCAGCAGCTTGACAGGGGACTATGGCTACACCTTC,CASSLTGDYGYTF
-,TRBD1,TRBV28,TRBJ1-5,TGTGCCAGCAGTTCTTATCCCGTGGGGACAGCCGGCCATCAGCCCCAGCATTTT,CASSSYPVGTAGHQPQHF
-,-,TRBV7-9,TRBJ1-4,TGTGCCAGCAGCCAAGGGGGGGTAAGAGAAAAACTGTTTTTT,CASSQGGVREKLFF
-,-,TRBV27,TRBJ1-1,TGTGCCAGCAGTCCCTTATCCCCGGGGAACACTGAAGCTTTCTTT,CASSPLSPGNTEAFF
-,TRBD2,TRBV27,TRBJ2-5,TGTGCCAGCACCTCTAGCGGGAGACGTGAGACCCAGTACTTC,CASTSSGRRETQYF